This TCR beta chain is drawn from a study of blood T cell repertoires in COVID-19. Study overall: PBMCs, B-cell-depleted T cells, or T cells provided the cDNA or gDNA that made up the material.

Participant ages covered about 18 to 100 years across 24 US areas. Under the authors' procedure: Amplifying reference gene primers gave estimates of nucleated cell counts. Libraries were prepared by immunoSEQ multiplex PCR; TCRdb keeps only in-frame clonotypes and omits some of them. V and J calls and clone size follow that table, whereas D and trimming were derived from the DNA. Of about 220,000 clones listed, 65% to 85% were seen once; the top ten hold roughly 3.5%. The sample was PBMCs or T cells enriched from blood (not recorded which). The TCR was taken from a woman aged 60-75 years who had recovered from COVID-19.

The CDR3 protein is CASSFNSETQYF. CDR3 DNA sequence: TGCGCCAGCAGCTTTAACAGCGAGACCCAGTACTTC. The chain is built from TRBV5-1 and TRBJ2-5; D not certain. V lost 2 bases, J lost 5 bases, and 7 bases lay in between. The CDR3 consists of 12 residues. Germline V CDR1 and CDR2: SGHRS, YFSETQ. Full variable domain (missing parts from reference TRBV5-1 and TRBJ2-5): KAGVTQTPRYLIKTRGQQVTLSCSPISGHRSVSWYQQTPGQGLQFLFEYFSETQRNKGNFPGRFSGRQFSNSRSEMNVSTLELGDSALYLCASSFNSETQYFGPGTRLLVL.